What follows describes a single T cell receptor (beta chain). Its antigen remains unidentified. Trimming took off 5 bases at V and 8 bases at J, with 10 bases between the two ends. This CDR3 is built from 12 residues. Germline loops: CDR1 MNHNS, CDR2 SASEGT. Conventional CD4 T cells were sorted as CD4+CD127+ cells. Control samples were from healthy, unrelated donors. The data are from a study of B cell selection in AIRE deficiency. Study-wide points: Only TCRbeta was sequenced; 35% to 40% of shared healthy Treg sequences appeared in Tconv. Healthy donors alone shared over 25% of 4,000 or so Treg sequences; patients alone 8.5% to 10%. Shared Treg sequences had shorter CDR3s, biased toward rearrangements with few non-templated insertions.

Measured with immunoSEQ multiplex PCR; TCRdb has only the in-frame clones, and not every one. The table has 25,000 to 30,000 clones, roughly 96% seen once. The source material was CD4+CD127+ conventional T cells sorted from PBMCs. The receptor was derived from a human donor in good health. The rearrangement joins TRBV6-1 to TRBJ2-1; possibly TRBD2 for D (5 bases). CDR3: CASSHKGDEQFF. CDR3 DNA sequence: TGTGCCAGCAGTCATAAGGGAGATGAGCAGTTCTTC.